This T cell receptor beta chain was recovered during a study of CD8 T cells in ankylosing spondylitis. Study outcomes and limitations: From matched ankylosing spondylitis synovial fluid, disease-linked clones were reportedly recovered at significantly enriched levels. The study identified a TCR beta motif of eight highly homologous variants that appeared characteristic of ankylosing spondylitis blood.

Quantitative barcoded 5'-RACE was used to prepare TCR beta libraries. Each CDR3 protein is one row after TCRdb ran MiXCR on the 5' RACE reads. Of about 330,000 distinct CDR3 sequences listed, under 8.5% are singletons. About this clonotype itself: Its antigen is as yet unknown.

Unmatched junction bases numbered 4, after V lost 0 bases and J lost 6 bases. Germline V gives CDR1 SGHRS, CDR2 YFSETQ. The CDR3 runs to 14 residues. The gene calls are TRBV5-1 and TRBJ2-7; 9 bases are a match to TRBD2. The sequenced sample was blood, either unsorted or a sorted T cell fraction (not recorded which). This clonotype was obtained from a male donor with ankylosing spondylitis. CDR3: CASSLALTSGEQYF. CDR3 nucleotide sequence: TGCGCCAGCAGCTTGGCTCTGACTAGCGGCGAGCAGTACTTC.